This T cell receptor (beta chain) comes out of a study of T cells in Graves' hyperthyroidism and ophthalmopathy. Overall study: Peripheral blood was acquired at first diagnosis, ahead of any therapy whatsoever.

This clonotype was counted between two and nine times. Its target is not known. Study-level findings and limits: Progression to ophthalmopathy was predicted a median of roughly 6.8 months early. A 13 V-J signature model discriminated ophthalmopathy versus stable hyperthyroidism.

Uncontrolled infection, other autoimmune disease, pregnancy or lactation barred patients from enrollment. Template material for amplifying TCR beta CDR3 regions consisted of RNA transcripts. In the first-round RT-PCR of the TCR CDR3, the HTBI primer set was used. Each CDR3 protein is one row after TCRdb ran MiXCR on the multiplex PCR reads. Seen here are 300,000 to 450,000 distinct CDR3 sequences, 25% observed once, and the top ten hold more than 60%. The CDR3 totals 15 residues. V gave up 7 bases and J gave up 4 bases, with 18 bases separating them. CDR1 is KGHDR and CDR2 is SFDVKD in the germline V gene.

V gene TRBV24-1 combines with J gene TRBJ1-1, with a weak D call TRBD1 (5 bases). The material sequenced was blood. The clonotype comes from a man aged 50-60 years with Graves' hyperthyroidism. The CDR3 spells CATSSTRLGTTEAFF. CDR3 nucleotide sequence: TGTGCCACCAGCTCGACGCGATTAGGGACCACTGAAGCTTTCTTT.